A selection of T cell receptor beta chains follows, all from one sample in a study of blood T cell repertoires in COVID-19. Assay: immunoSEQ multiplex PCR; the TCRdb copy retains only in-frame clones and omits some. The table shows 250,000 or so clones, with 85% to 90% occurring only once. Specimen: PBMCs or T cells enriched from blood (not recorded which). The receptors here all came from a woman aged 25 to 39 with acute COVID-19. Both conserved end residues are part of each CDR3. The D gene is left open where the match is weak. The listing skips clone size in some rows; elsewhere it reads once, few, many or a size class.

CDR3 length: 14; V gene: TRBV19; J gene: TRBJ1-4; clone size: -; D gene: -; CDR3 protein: CASRSPATNEKLFF; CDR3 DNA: TGTGCCAGTAGATCCCCGGCAACTAATGAAAAACTGTTTTTT
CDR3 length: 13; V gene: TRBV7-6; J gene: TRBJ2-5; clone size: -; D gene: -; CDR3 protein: CASSLFTEETQYF; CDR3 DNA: TGTGCCAGCAGCTTATTTACAGAAGAGACCCAGTACTTC
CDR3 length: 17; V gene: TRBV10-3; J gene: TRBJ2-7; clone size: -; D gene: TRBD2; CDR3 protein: CAIGPGLAGGSVYEQYF; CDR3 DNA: TGTGCCATCGGACCGGGACTAGCGGGAGGATCCGTTTACGAGCAGTACTTC
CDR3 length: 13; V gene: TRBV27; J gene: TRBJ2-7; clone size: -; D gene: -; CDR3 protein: CASSSLLGLEQYF; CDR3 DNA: TGTGCCAGCAGTTCCCTCTTAGGACTCGAGCAGTACTTC
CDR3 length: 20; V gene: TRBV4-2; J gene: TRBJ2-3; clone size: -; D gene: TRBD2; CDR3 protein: CASSQDSALAGGPGTDTQYF; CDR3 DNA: TGTGCCAGCAGCCAAGATTCGGCGTTAGCGGGAGGGCCTGGCACAGATACGCAGTATTTT
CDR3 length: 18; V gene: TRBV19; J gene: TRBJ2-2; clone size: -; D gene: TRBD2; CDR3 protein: CASSIPSSGRGNTGELFF; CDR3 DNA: TGTGCCAGTAGTATCCCCTCTAGCGGGAGAGGAAACACCGGGGAGCTGTTTTTT
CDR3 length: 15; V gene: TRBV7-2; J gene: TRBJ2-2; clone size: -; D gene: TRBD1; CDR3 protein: CASSARDRVTGELFF; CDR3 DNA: TGTGCCAGCAGCGCCCGGGACAGGGTTACCGGGGAGCTGTTTTTT
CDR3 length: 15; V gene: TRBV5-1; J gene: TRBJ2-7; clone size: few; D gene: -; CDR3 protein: CASSWGVSGFYEQYF; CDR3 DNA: TGCGCCAGCAGCTGGGGGGTTTCGGGCTTCTACGAGCAGTACTTC
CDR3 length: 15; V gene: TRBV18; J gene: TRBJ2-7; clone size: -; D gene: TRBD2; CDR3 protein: CASSPGLAGYYEQYF; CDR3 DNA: TGTGCCAGCTCCCCGGGACTAGCGGGGTACTACGAGCAGTACTTC
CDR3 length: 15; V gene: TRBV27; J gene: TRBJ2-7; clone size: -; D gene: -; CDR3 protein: CASRSTAGIIYEQYF; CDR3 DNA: TGTGCCAGCAGATCGACTGCGGGTATAATCTACGAGCAGTACTTC
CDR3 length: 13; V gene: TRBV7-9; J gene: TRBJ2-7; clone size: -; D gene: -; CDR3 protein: CASSLGTAYEQYF; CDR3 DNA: TGTGCCAGCAGCTTAGGGACAGCCTACGAGCAGTACTTC
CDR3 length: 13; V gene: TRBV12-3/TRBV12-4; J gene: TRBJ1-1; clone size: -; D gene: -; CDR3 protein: CASSFGENTEAFF; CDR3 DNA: TGTGCCAGCAGTTTTGGAGAGAACACTGAAGCTTTCTTT
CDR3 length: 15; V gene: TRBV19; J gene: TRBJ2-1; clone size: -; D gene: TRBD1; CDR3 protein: CASRHTGGALNEQFF; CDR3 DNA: TGTGCCAGTAGGCATACAGGGGGCGCGTTAAATGAGCAGTTCTTC
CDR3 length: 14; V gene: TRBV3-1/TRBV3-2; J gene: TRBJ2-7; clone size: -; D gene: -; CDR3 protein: CASSQDRGAREQYF; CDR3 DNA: TGTGCCAGCAGCCAAGATCGGGGGGCGAGGGAGCAGTACTTC
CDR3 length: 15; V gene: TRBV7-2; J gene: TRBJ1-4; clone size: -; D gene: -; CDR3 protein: CASSFQGGQNEKLFF; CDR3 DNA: TGTGCCAGCAGCTTCCAGGGAGGCCAAAATGAAAAACTGTTTTTT
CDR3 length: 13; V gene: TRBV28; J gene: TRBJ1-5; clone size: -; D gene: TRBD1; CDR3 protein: CATRTGYNQPQHF; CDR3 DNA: TGTGCCACTCGGACAGGGTACAATCAGCCCCAGCATTTT
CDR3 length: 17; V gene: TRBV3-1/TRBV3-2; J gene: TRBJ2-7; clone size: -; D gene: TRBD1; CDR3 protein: CASSPPFRTGVLHEQYF; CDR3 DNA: TGTGCCAGCAGCCCCCCCTTCCGGACAGGGGTTTTGCACGAGCAGTACTTC
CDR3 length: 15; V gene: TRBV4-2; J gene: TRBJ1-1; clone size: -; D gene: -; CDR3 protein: CASSQDSRGNTEAFF; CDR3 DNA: TGTGCCAGCAGCCAAGATAGTAGGGGGAACACTGAAGCTTTCTTT
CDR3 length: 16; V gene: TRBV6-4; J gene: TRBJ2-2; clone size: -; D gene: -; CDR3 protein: CASSANSGGGTGELFF; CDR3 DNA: TGTGCCAGCAGTGCTAACTCAGGGGGAGGCACCGGGGAGCTGTTTTTT
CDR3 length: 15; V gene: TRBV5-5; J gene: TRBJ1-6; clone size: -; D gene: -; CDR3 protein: CASSLLGSYNSPLHF; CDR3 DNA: TGTGCCAGCAGCTTACTCGGCTCCTATAATTCACCCCTCCACTTT
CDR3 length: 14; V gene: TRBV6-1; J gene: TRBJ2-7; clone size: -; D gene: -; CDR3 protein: CASSDYREAYEQYF; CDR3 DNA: TGTGCCAGCAGTGATTATCGGGAAGCCTACGAGCAGTACTTC
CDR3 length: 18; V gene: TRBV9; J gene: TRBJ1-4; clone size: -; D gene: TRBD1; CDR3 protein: CASSPTAGTGPPNEKLFF; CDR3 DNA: TGTGCCAGCAGCCCTACCGCCGGGACAGGACCCCCTAATGAAAAACTGTTTTTT
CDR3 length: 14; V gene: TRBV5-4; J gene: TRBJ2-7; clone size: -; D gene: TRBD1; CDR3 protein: CASSAGTGSYEQYF; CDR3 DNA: TGTGCCAGCAGCGCCGGGACAGGCAGCTACGAGCAGTACTTC
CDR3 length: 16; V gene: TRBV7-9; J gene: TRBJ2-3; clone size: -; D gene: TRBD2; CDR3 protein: CASSQGLAGELDTQYF; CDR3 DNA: TGTGCCAGCAGCCAGGGACTAGCGGGAGAATTAGATACGCAGTATTTT
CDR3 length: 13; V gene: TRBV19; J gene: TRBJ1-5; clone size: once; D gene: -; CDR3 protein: CASSIARSQPQHF; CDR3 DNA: TGTGCCAGTAGTATCGCGAGAAGTCAGCCCCAGCATTTT
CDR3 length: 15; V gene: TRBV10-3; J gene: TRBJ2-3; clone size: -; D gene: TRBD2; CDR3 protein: CAISDVGGGTDTQYF; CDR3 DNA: TGTGCCATCAGTGACGTGGGAGGGGGCACAGATACGCAGTATTTT
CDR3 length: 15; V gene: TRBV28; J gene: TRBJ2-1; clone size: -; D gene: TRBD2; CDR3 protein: CASSFIAGAYNEQFF; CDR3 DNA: TGTGCCAGCAGTTTTATAGCGGGAGCCTACAATGAGCAGTTCTTC
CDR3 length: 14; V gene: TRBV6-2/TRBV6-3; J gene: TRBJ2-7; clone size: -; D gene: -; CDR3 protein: CASSPRDTVYGQYF; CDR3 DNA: TGTGCCAGCAGCCCCCGAGACACGGTCTACGGTCAGTACTTC
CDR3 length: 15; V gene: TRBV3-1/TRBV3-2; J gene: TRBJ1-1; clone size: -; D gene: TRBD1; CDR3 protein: CASSQEITGGTEAFF; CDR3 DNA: TGTGCCAGCAGCCAAGAAATCACAGGGGGCACTGAAGCTTTCTTT
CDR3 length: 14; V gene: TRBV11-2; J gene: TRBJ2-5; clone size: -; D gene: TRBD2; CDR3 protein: CASSSPSGGETQYF; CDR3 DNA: TGTGCCAGCAGCTCCCCCTCCGGGGGGGAGACCCAGTACTTC
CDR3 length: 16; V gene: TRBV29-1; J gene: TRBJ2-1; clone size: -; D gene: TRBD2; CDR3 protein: CSVPDSSLAGWNEQFF; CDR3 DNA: TGCAGCGTCCCCGATTCATCGCTAGCGGGATGGAATGAGCAGTTCTTC
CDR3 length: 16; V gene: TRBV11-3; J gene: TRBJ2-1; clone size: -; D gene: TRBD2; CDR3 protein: CASSAGLAGGLNEQFF; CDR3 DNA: TGTGCCAGCAGCGCGGGACTAGCGGGAGGCTTAAATGAGCAGTTCTTC
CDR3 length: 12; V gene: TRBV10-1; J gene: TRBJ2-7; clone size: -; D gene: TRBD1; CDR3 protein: CASRGQGYEQYF; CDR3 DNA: TGCGCCAGCAGGGGACAGGGTTACGAGCAGTACTTC
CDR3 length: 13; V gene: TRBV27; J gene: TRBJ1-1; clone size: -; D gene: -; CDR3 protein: CASSLEHNTEAFF; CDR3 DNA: TGTGCCAGCAGTCTAGAGCATAACACTGAAGCTTTCTTT
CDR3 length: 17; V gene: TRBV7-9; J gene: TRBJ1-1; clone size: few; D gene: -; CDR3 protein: CASASGGVYGQGTEAFF; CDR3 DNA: TGTGCCAGCGCATCCGGGGGGGTTTACGGGCAGGGCACTGAAGCTTTCTTT
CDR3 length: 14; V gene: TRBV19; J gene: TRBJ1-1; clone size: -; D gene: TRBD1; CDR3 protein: CASTWAGGDTEAFF; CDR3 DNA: TGTGCCAGTACCTGGGCAGGGGGTGACACTGAAGCTTTCTTT
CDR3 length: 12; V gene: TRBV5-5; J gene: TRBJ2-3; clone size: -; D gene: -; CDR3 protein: CASSQNTDTQYF; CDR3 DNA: TGTGCCAGCAGTCAGAACACAGATACGCAGTATTTT
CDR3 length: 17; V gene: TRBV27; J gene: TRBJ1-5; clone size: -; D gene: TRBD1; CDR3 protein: CASSTGQGVYGNQPQHF; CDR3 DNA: TGTGCCAGCAGCACCGGACAGGGGGTATACGGCAATCAGCCCCAGCATTTT
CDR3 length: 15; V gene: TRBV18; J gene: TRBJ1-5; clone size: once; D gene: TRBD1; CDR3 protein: CASSGQTGVKGPQHF; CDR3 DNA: TGTGCCAGCTCGGGACAGACAGGGGTAAAAGGGCCCCAGCATTTT
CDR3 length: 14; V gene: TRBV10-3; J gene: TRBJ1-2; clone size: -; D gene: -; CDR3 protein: CAISEGWGVYGYTF; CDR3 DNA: TGTGCCATCAGTGAAGGATGGGGGGTCTATGGCTACACCTTC
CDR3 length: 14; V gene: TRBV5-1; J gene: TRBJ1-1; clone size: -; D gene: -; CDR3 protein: CASSLEQGYTEAFF; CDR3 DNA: TGCGCCAGCAGCTTGGAACAGGGATACACTGAAGCTTTCTTT
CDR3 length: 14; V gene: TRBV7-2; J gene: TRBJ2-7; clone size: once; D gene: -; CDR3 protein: CASSSEQGSYEQYF; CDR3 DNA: TGTGCCAGCAGCTCAGAGCAGGGATCCTACGAGCAGTACTTC
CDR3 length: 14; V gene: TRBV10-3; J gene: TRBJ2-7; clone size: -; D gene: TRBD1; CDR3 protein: CAISATGARDEQYF; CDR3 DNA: TGTGCCATCAGCGCGACAGGGGCCAGGGACGAGCAGTACTTC
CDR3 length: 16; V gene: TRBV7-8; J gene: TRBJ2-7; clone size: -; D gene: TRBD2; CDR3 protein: CASSLAEREGLYEQYF; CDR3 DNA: TGTGCCAGCAGCTTAGCCGAGCGGGAGGGCCTCTACGAGCAGTACTTC
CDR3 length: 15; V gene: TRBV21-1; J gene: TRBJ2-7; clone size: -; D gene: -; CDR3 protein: CASSKVWGPSYEQYF; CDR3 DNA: TGTGCCAGCAGCAAAGTTTGGGGCCCCTCCTACGAGCAGTACTTC
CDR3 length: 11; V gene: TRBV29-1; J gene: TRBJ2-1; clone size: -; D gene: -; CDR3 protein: CSVDPNNEQFF; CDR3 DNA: TGCAGCGTTGATCCTAACAATGAGCAGTTCTTC
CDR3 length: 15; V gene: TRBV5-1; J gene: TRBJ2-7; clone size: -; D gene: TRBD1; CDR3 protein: CASSPGTGDSYEQYF; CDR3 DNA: TGCGCCAGCAGCCCGGGGACAGGGGATTCCTACGAGCAGTACTTC
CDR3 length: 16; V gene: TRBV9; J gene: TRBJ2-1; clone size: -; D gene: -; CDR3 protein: CASSVAREITYNEQFF; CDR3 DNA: TGTGCCAGCAGCGTAGCGCGGGAAATTACTTACAATGAGCAGTTCTTC
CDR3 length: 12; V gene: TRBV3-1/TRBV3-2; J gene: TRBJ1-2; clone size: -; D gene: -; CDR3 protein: CASSQAGNGYTF; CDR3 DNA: TGTGCCAGCAGCCAAGCAGGGAATGGCTACACCTTC
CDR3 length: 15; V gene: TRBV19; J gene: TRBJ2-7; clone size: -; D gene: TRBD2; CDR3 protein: CASRSRLAGDWEQYF; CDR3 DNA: TGTGCCAGTAGATCTCGACTAGCGGGAGATTGGGAGCAGTACTTC
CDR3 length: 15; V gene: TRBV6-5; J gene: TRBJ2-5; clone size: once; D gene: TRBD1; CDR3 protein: CASRRDRVGQETQYF; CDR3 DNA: TGTGCCAGCAGGCGGGACAGGGTGGGACAAGAGACCCAGTACTTC
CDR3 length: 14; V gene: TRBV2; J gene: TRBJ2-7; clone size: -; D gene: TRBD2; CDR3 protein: CASSEGTSSYEQYF; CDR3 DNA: TGTGCCAGCAGTGAAGGGACTAGCAGCTACGAGCAGTACTTC
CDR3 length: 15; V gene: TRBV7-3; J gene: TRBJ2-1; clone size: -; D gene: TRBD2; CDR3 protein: CASSALAGFYNEQFF; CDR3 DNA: TGTGCCAGCAGCGCATTAGCGGGATTCTACAATGAGCAGTTCTTC
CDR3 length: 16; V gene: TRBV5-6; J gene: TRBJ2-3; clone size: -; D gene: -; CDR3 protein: CASSQVAQSFTDTQYF; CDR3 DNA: TGTGCCAGCAGCCAGGTGGCACAGTCATTCACAGATACGCAGTATTTT
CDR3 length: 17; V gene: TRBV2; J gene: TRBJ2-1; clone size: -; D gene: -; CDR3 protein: CASYLVGIGGSYNEQFF; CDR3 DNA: TGTGCCAGCTACCTCGTGGGGATCGGGGGCTCCTACAATGAGCAGTTCTTC
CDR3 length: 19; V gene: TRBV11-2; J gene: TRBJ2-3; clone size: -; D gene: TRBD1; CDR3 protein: CASSLDPPPRQGRTDTQYF; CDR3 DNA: TGTGCCAGCAGCTTAGATCCCCCCCCTCGACAGGGTAGAACAGATACGCAGTATTTT